Listed here are 24 T cell receptor beta chains from one sample, sequenced in a study of beta chain features in type 1 diabetes. Expressed TCRB transcripts were sequenced because the entire RNA isolate underwent reverse transcription. Libraries were prepared by immunoSEQ multiplex PCR; TCRdb keeps only in-frame clonotypes and omits some of them. The table includes around 300,000 clones, 14% detected once. Sequenced input: central memory CD4+ T cells from blood. All receptors come from a man aged 25 to 40 in good health.

This clone was recorded a few times. The V gene is TRBV6-1, the J gene TRBJ2-5; D is uncertain. This CDR3 spans 12 amino acids. The germline V and J ends were trimmed by 6 bases and 2 bases, with 7 bases remaining between them. Germline lookup yields CDR1 MNHNS and CDR2 SASEGT. CDR3 in amino acids: CASSQGQETQYF. The CDR3, as DNA: TGTGCCAGCAGCCAAGGGCAAGAGACCCAGTACTTC.

The V gene is TRBV5-5, the J gene TRBJ1-1, with D possibly being TRBD1 (6 bases). V was shortened by 4 bases and J by 8 bases, with 15 bases between the two germline ends. CDR3 length: 13 amino acids. Germline-derived CDR1 and CDR2 are SGHKS and YYEKEE (reference sequence). The CDR3 sequence: CASSQVTGREAFF. For the CDR3, the DNA is TGTGCCAGCAGCCAAGTTACAGGGAGAGAAGCTTTCTTT.

This rearrangement joins TRBV7-2 to TRBJ2-7; TRBD1 matches at 10 bases. The germline V gene encodes CDR1 SGHTA and CDR2 FQGNSA. This CDR3 has 14 residues. After removal of 5 bases from V and 7 bases from J, the junction contained 8 bases not matched to a gene. The CDR3 reads CASSPDRGPREQYF. DNA of the CDR3: TGTGCCAGCAGCCCTGACAGGGGGCCAAGAGAGCAGTACTTC.

This clone came up a few times. The rearrangement uses TRBV9 and TRBJ1-3; possible D gene TRBD1, 5 bases. The CDR3 is 13 amino acids. The germline V and J ends were trimmed by 3 bases and 3 bases, with 7 bases remaining between them. Per germline, CDR1 SGDLS and CDR2 YYNGEE. In DNA, the CDR3 is TGTGCCAGCAGCGAAGGGGATGGAAACACCATATATTTT. Its protein product is CASSEGDGNTIYF.

The rearrangement links TRBV6-5 to TRBJ2-3; D ambiguous. The CDR3 spans 13 residues. The germline V gene has CDR1 MNHEY and CDR2 SVGAGI. Trimming took off 6 bases at V and 0 bases at J, with 7 bases between the two ends. Here the CDR3 DNA reads TGTGCCAGCAGAAGCCCGAGCACAGATACGCAGTATTTT. It translates to CASRSPSTDTQYF.

V gene TRBV5-1 combines with J gene TRBJ1-6; D is unclear. Deletions cut 7 bases from V and 5 bases from J, with 13 bases between. The CDR3 has 14 amino acids. Germline lookup yields CDR1 SGHRS and CDR2 YFSETQ. The DNA of the CDR3 is TGCGCCAGCCGAGGTGTACTGAATAATTCACCCCTCCACTTT. Translated: CASRGVLNNSPLHF.

The chain links TRBV2 to TRBJ2-7; no firm D call. Trimming shortened V by 7 bases and J by 0 bases, and 13 bases separated the two germline ends. Germline-derived CDR1 and CDR2 are SNHLY and FYNNEI. The CDR3 extends over 14 amino acids. CDR3: CASIPQPNSYEQYF. The CDR3 DNA reads as TGTGCCAGCATTCCCCAGCCCAACTCCTACGAGCAGTACTTC. Based on the CDR3 plus reference TRBV2 and TRBJ2-7, the full variable domain is EPEVTQTPSHQVTQMGQEVILRCVPISNHLYFYWYRQILGQKVEFLVSFYNNEISEKSEIFDDQFSVERPDGSNFTLKIRSTKLEDSAMYFCASIPQPNSYEQYFGPGTRLTVT.

This clone was counted many times. The gene calls are TRBV10-3 and TRBJ1-1, with D perhaps matching TRBD1 (5 bases). There are 13 residues in the CDR3. Germline CDR1 and CDR2: ENHRY and SYGVKD. Trimming took off 0 bases at V and 12 bases at J, with 14 bases between the two ends. This chain's CDR3 is CAISESHRQGTFF. Written as DNA, the CDR3 is TGTGCCATCAGTGAGTCTCACAGGCAGGGAACTTTCTTT.

The table lists this clone with a few counts. This chain uses TRBV7-9 with TRBJ2-6; no definite D call. Germline V gene lookup returns CDR1 SEHNR and CDR2 FQNEAQ (reference sequence). Trimming left V 1 base short and J 1 base short, with 2 bases between. This CDR3 has 14 amino acids. Here the CDR3 DNA reads TGTGCCAGCAGCTTAGGGTCTGGGGCCAACGTCCTGACTTTC. Protein product: CASSLGSGANVLTF.

This clone was picked up a small number of times. The CDR3 DNA is TGTGCCAGCTCTGCGGGATACAATCAGCCCCAGCATTTT. This translates into CASSAGYNQPQHF. The chain couples TRBV18 to TRBJ1-5; no clear D gene. The CDR3 has 13 amino acids. V was clipped by 6 bases and J by 3 bases, with 9 bases between them. Germline V gene sequence: CDR1 KGHSH, CDR2 LQKENI.

The genes are TRBV6-5 and TRBJ2-7, with D possibly being TRBD2 (6 bases). The CDR3 spans 13 residues. From germline, CDR1 is MNHEY and CDR2 SVGAGI. Deletions cut 8 bases from V and 3 bases from J, with 14 bases between. For the CDR3, the DNA is TGTGCCAGCGGAGGGGCCGAGGGCTACGAGCAGTACTTC. This sequence encodes CASGGAEGYEQYF.

The V and J genes are TRBV7-9 and TRBJ1-6; perhaps TRBD1 as D (6 bases). V lost 5 bases and J lost 13, with 24 bases in between. In germline, CDR1 is SEHNR, CDR2 FQNEAQ (reference sequence). The CDR3 has 16 amino acids. CDR3 nucleotides: TGTGCCAGCAGCCCCGCTGGAAGGGGGGAAGTTAGTCCCCTCCACTTT. It translates to CASSPAGRGEVSPLHF.

The chain combines TRBV13 with TRBJ2-3, with D possibly being TRBD1 or TRBD2 (5 bases each). Germline CDR1 reads PRHDT; CDR2 reads FYEKMQ (reference sequence). CDR3 length: 16 amino acids. V was shortened by 5 bases and J by 4 bases, with 19 bases between the two germline ends. The DNA for the CDR3 is TGTGCCAGCAGCCTCCGAGGGGTAAGAAATGCAGATACGCAGTATTTT. Amino acid sequence: CASSLRGVRNADTQYF.

V and J are TRBV7-2 and TRBJ2-7, with 14 bases identical to TRBD2. V lost 5 bases and J lost 6; bases outside the gene matches: 3. Germline values: CDR1 SGHTA, CDR2 FQGNSA. This CDR3 is 14 amino acids long. The CDR3 bases are TGTGCCAGCAGCAGACTAGCGGGAGGGGGCGAGCAGTACGTC. Translating it yields CASSRLAGGGEQYV.

This clone was counted between two and nine times. The chain recombines TRBV5-6 with TRBJ2-1, with TRBD2 matching 10 bases. The ends lost 6 bases at V and 6 bases at J; junction bases unmatched: 15. This CDR3 contains 17 residues. Germline CDR1 SGHDT, CDR2 YYEEEE. CDR3 bases: TGTGCCAGCACCCGGGGGGCTAGCGGGAGTGGGAGCAATGAGCAGTTCTTC. This codes for CASTRGASGSGSNEQFF.

The chain recombines TRBV9 with TRBJ2-1, with TRBD2 as a possible D gene (7 bases). The CDR3 extends over 14 amino acids. Trimming pared 2 bases from V and 6 bases from J, leaving 12 bases between. Per germline, CDR1 SGDLS and CDR2 YYNGEE. The CDR3 reads CASSVQGGGNEQFF. CDR3 in DNA: TGTGCCAGCAGCGTGCAGGGAGGGGGCAATGAGCAGTTCTTC.

The chain carries TRBV4-1 and TRBJ2-5, with D perhaps TRBD2 (5 bases). V was clipped by 0 bases and J by 7 bases, with 9 bases between them. The CDR3 is made up of 13 amino acids. Germline CDR1 reads MGHRA; CDR2 reads YSYEKL. The CDR3 protein is CASSQEAAATQYF. DNA for the CDR3: TGCGCCAGCAGCCAAGAGGCAGCGGCGACCCAGTACTTC.

The chain uses TRBV30 and TRBJ1-2, with D unresolved. The CDR3 sequence is 12 residues long. Trimming pared 2 bases from V and 7 bases from J, leaving 11 bases between. Germline V CDR1 and CDR2: GTSNPN, SVGIG (reference sequence). Here the CDR3 DNA reads TGTGCCTGGAGTAGGGCACAGCGTGGCTACACCTTC. It yields the protein CAWSRAQRGYTF.

CDR3 sequence (DNA): TGTGCCAGCAGTTTCGACAGGGACCATGGCTACACCTTC. It is translated as CASSFDRDHGYTF. The chain has TRBV27 and TRBJ1-2; the match to TRBD1 covers 7 bases. In germline, CDR1 is MNHEY, CDR2 SMNVEV (reference sequence). This CDR3 comprises 13 residues. After removal of 3 bases from V and 6 bases from J, the junction contained 4 bases not matched to a gene.

This clone was recorded a few times. V is TRBV9 and J is TRBJ2-2; 11 bases align to TRBD2. CDR3 length equals 16 residues. The J segment lost 6 bases and the V segment lost 5 bases, leaving 9 bases of the junction unmatched. Germline V CDR1 and CDR2: SGDLS, YYNGEE. The CDR3 coding sequence is TGTGCCAGCAGGGGGAACGGGACTAGCGGTCCCGGGGAGCTGTTTTTT. Protein: CASRGNGTSGPGELFF. The entire variable domain, with the rest obtained from reference TRBV9 and TRBJ2-2, is as follows: DSGVTQTPKHLITATGQRVTLRCSPRSGDLSVYWYQQSLDQGLQFLIQYYNGEERAKGNILERFSAQQFPDLHSELNLSSLELGDSALYFCASRGNGTSGPGELFFGEGSRLTVL.

The CDR3 DNA reads as TGTGCCAGCAGCTTAGGGGGCCCGAACACTGAAGCTTTCTTT. Translated, it gives CASSLGGPNTEAFF. The V and J genes are TRBV11-3 and TRBJ1-1; possible D gene TRBD1, 5 bases. The CDR3 consists of 14 residues. The germline V gene encodes CDR1 SGHNT and CDR2 YENEEA. V shed 1 base and J shed 1 base, with 7 bases lying between them.

There are many counts of this clone. This chain uses TRBV10-3 with TRBJ2-1, with TRBD1 as a possible D gene (5 bases). CDR1 and CDR2 (germline): ENHRY, SYGVKD. CDR3 length equals 16 residues. Trimming pared 0 bases from V and 1 base from J, leaving 10 bases between. The DNA for the CDR3 is TGTGCCATCAGTGAGTCTTTGTCAGGGTCCTACAATGAGCAGTTCTTC. This encodes CAISESLSGSYNEQFF.

The chain combines TRBV6-1 with TRBJ1-2; tentative D call: TRBD1 (6 bases). V was shortened by 1 base and J by 6 bases, with 15 bases between the two germline ends. Germline V gene lookup returns CDR1 MNHNS and CDR2 SASEGT. CDR3 length: 15 amino acids. DNA for the CDR3: TGTGCCAGCAGTGAAGTAGGGGACAACTGGAATGGCTACACCTTC. Translation: CASSEVGDNWNGYTF.

The DNA of the CDR3 is TGCGCCAGCAGCGCCCCCCTGACAGGGGCCCAAGAGACCCAGTACTTC. Encoded protein: CASSAPLTGAQETQYF. The rearrangement uses TRBV5-1 and TRBJ2-5, with 8 bases aligning to TRBD1. The V gene's germline CDR1 is SGHRS and CDR2 YFSETQ. This CDR3 has 16 residues. The V gene end was trimmed by 4 bases and the J gene end by 1 base; junction bases not matched to a gene: 9.